The entry below describes one T cell receptor beta chain. Sequenced by immunoSEQ multiplex PCR; TCRdb stores in-frame clones only, minus some. The table includes approximately 81,000 clones, approximately 94% detected once. This sample stems from a study of technical replicates of blood from several donors. From germline, CDR1 is SGDLS and CDR2 YYNGEE. The V and J ends lost 2 bases and 4 bases respectively, with 12 bases between them. This CDR3 contains 14 residues. This rearrangement joins TRBV9 to TRBJ1-1, with D possibly TRBD1 on 6 matching bases. Specimen: T cells isolated from PBMCs. The sequence came from a human donor in good health. This chain's CDR3 is CASSVSIRGTEAFF. The DNA of the CDR3 is TGTGCCAGCAGCGTGTCGATCAGGGGCACTGAAGCTTTCTTT. The full variable domain, in which reference TRBV9 and TRBJ1-1 provide the parts outside the CDR3, is DSGVTQTPKHLITATGQRVTLRCSPRSGDLSVYWYQQSLDQGLQFLIQYYNGEERAKGNILERFSAQQFPDLHSELNLSSLELGDSALYFCASSVSIRGTEAFFGQGTRLTVV.